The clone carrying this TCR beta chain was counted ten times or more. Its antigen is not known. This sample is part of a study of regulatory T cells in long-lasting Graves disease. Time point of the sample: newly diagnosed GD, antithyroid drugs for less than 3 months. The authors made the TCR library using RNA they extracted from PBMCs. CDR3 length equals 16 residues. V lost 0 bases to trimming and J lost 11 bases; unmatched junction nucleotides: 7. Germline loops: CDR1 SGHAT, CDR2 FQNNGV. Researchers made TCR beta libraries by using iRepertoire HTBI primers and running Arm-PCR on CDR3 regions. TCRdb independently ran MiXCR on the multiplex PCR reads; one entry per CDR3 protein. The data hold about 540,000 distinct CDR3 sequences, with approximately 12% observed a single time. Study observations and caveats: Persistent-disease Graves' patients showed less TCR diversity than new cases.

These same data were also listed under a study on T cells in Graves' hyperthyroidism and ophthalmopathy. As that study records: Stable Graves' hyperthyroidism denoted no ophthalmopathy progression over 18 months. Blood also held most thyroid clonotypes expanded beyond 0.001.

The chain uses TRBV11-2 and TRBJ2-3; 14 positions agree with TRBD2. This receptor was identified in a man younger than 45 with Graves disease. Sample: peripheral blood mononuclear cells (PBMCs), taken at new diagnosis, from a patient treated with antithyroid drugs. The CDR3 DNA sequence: TGTGCCAGCAGCTTAGATCCGGGACTAGCGGGAGTTTTGCAGTATTTT. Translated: CASSLDPGLAGVLQYF.